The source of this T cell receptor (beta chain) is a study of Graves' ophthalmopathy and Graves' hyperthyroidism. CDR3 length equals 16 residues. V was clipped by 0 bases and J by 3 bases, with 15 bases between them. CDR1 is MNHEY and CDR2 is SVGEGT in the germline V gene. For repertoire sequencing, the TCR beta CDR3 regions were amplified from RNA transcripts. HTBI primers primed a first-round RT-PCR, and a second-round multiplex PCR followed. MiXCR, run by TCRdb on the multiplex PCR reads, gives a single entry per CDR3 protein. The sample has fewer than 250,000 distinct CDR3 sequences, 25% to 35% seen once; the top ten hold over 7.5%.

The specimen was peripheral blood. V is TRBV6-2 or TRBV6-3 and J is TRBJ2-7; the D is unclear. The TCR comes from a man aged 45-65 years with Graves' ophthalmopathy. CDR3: CASSYSPDRPYYEQYF. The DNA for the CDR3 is TGTGCCAGCAGTTACTCGCCTGACCGACCGTACTACGAGCAGTACTTC.